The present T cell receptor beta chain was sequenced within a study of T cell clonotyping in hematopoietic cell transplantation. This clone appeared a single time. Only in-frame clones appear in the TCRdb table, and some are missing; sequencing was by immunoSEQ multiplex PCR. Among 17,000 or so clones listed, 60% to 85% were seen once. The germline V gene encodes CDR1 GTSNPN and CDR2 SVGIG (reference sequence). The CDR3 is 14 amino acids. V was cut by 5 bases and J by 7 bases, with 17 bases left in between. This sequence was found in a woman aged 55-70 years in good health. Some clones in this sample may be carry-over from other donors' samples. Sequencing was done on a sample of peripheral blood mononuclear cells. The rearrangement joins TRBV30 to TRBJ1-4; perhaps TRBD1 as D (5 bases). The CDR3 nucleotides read TGTGCCTGGGGGTCAGGGACGATTGGTGAAAAACTGTTTTTT. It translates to CAWGSGTIGEKLFF.